This record concerns one T cell receptor beta chain sequence. Its antigen is as yet unknown. Germline-derived CDR1 and CDR2 are SGDLS and YYNGEE. Trimming took 3 bases from V and 5 from J, leaving 12 bases between them. CDR3 length: 13 amino acids. The source of the sample is a study of T cells in localized non-small cell lung cancer. Study results and limitations: Owing to sequencing of a solitary tumor region, heterogeneity cannot be discounted.

Produced via immunoSEQ multiplex PCR; TCRdb's table is partial and in-frame only. The table includes around 54,000 clones, 75% to 90% detected once. The chain couples TRBV9 to TRBJ2-7; D is undetermined. The material sequenced was peripheral blood, taken before any cancer treatment. This clonotype was obtained from a male donor older than 55 with stage III squamous cell lung carcinoma. The CDR3 sequence is CASSANDAHEQYF. In nucleotides, the CDR3 is TGTGCCAGCAGCGCCAACGACGCCCACGAGCAGTACTTC.